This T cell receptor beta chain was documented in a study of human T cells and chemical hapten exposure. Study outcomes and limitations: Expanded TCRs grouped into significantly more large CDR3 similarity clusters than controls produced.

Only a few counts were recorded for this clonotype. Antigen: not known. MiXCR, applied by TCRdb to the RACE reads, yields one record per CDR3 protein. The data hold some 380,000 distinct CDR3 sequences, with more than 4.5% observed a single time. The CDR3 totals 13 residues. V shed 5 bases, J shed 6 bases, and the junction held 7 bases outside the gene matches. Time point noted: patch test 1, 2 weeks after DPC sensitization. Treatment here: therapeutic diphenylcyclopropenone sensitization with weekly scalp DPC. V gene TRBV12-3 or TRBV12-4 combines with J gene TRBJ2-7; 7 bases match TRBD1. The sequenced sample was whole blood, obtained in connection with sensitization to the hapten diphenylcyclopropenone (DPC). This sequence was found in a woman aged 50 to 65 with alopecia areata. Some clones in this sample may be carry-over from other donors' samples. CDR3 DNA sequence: TGTGCCAGCAGTCCGGACAGGCGGAGCGAGCAGTACTTC. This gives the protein CASSPDRRSEQYF.